The rows below give T cell receptor beta chains drawn from one sample of a study of T cell responses to AZD1222 COVID-19 vaccine. The data were produced by immunoSEQ multiplex PCR, yet TCRdb's version contains in-frame clones alone and is incomplete. The sample yields approximately 150,000 clones, more than 75% seen once. Source: peripheral blood, taken 28 days after the second AZD1222 dose. These receptors all stem from an adult who received the AZD1222 COVID-19 vaccine. Each CDR3 is given with its conserved first and last residue. A D gene is named only where the DNA matches it firmly. Where a row states a size, it is once, few, many or the class of an expanded clone; other rows omit it.

clone_size,j_call,d_call,v_call,cdr3_aa,cdr3_nt
-,TRBJ1-1,-,TRBV29-1,CSAVRNTEAFF,TGTTCGGCGGTCAGGAACACTGAAGCTTTCTTT
-,TRBJ2-5,TRBD1,TRBV5-1,CASSLAGTGKETQYF,TGCGCCAGCAGCTTGGCCGGGACAGGGAAGGAGACCCAGTACTTC
-,TRBJ2-5,-,TRBV19,CASRAGPYQETQYF,TGTGCCAGTAGAGCGGGCCCGTACCAAGAGACCCAGTACTTC
once,TRBJ1-4,-,TRBV10-1,CASGDRPNEKLFF,TGCGCCAGCGGCGACAGACCGAATGAAAAACTGTTTTTT
-,TRBJ1-5,-,TRBV6-2/TRBV6-3,CASSPRVNNQPQHF,TGTGCCAGCAGTCCCAGGGTTAACAATCAGCCCCAGCATTTT
once,TRBJ2-1,-,TRBV30,CAWSEFNEQFF,TGTGCCTGGTCGGAGTTTAATGAGCAGTTCTTC
-,TRBJ1-1,-,TRBV12-5,CASGFGGANTEAFF,TGTGCTAGTGGTTTCGGGGGGGCTAACACTGAAGCTTTCTTT
-,TRBJ1-4,-,TRBV7-8,CASSLPAGRNEKLFF,TGTGCCAGCAGCTTACCGGCAGGGCGGAATGAAAAACTGTTTTTT
few,TRBJ1-2,-,TRBV7-2,CASSPHGTPNDGYTF,TGTGCCAGCAGCCCGCATGGGACTCCGAATGATGGCTACACCTTC
-,TRBJ2-7,TRBD2,TRBV2,CASSGGISYEQYF,TGTGCCAGCAGCGGGGGGATCTCCTACGAGCAGTACTTC
-,TRBJ1-2,-,TRBV7-2,CASRSQGFYGYTF,TGTGCCAGCAGGTCACAGGGATTCTATGGCTACACCTTC
few,TRBJ1-1,-,TRBV5-8,CASSLTKFTRTEAFF,TGTGCCAGCAGCTTGACAAAATTTACCAGGACTGAAGCTTTCTTT
-,TRBJ1-6,-,TRBV15,CATSTRDINSPLHF,TGTGCCACCAGCACCCGGGACATCAATTCACCCCTCCACTTT